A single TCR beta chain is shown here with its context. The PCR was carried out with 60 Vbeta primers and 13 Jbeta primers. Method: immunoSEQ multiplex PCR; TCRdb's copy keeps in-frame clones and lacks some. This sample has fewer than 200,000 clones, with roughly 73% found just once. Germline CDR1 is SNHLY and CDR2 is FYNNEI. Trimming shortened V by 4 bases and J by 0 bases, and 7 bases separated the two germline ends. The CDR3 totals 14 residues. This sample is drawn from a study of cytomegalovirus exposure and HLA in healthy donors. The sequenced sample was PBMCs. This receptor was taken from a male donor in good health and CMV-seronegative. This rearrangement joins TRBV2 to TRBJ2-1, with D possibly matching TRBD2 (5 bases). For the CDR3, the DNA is TGTGCCAGCAGTGGTCTAGCCTCCTACAATGAGCAGTTCTTC. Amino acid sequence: CASSGLASYNEQFF.